These T cell receptor beta chains were read from a single sample in a study of blood T cell repertoires in COVID-19. Assay: immunoSEQ multiplex PCR; the TCRdb copy retains only in-frame clones and omits some. The sample lists some 360,000 clones, around 87% occurring once. Sequenced: peripheral blood. These receptors came from a woman aged 55-75 years with COVID-19, enrolled during active disease. Both conserved end residues are part of each CDR3. The D gene is left open where the match is weak. Rows may omit the clone size; those that give it use once, few, many or a size class.

d_gene: TRBD1; v_gene: TRBV28; abundance: -; len: 14; j_gene: TRBJ1-1; CDR3nt: TGTGCCAGCAGTTTTGACAGGGCTGGCACTGAAGCTTTCTTT; CDR3aa: CASSFDRAGTEAFF
d_gene: TRBD1; v_gene: TRBV6-5; abundance: -; len: 15; j_gene: TRBJ1-1; CDR3nt: TGTGCCAGCAGTTACTCGGACAGGGGGAACACTGAAGCTTTCTTT; CDR3aa: CASSYSDRGNTEAFF
d_gene: -; v_gene: TRBV5-1; abundance: few; len: 15; j_gene: TRBJ1-1; CDR3nt: TGCGCCAGCAGCTTGGCCACCGGGGGGAACACTGAAGCTTTCTTT; CDR3aa: CASSLATGGNTEAFF
d_gene: TRBD1; v_gene: TRBV9; abundance: -; len: 14; j_gene: TRBJ1-5; CDR3nt: TGTGCCAGCAGCGACGGGACAGGGGGTCAGCCCCAGCATTTT; CDR3aa: CASSDGTGGQPQHF
d_gene: -; v_gene: TRBV9; abundance: once; len: 15; j_gene: TRBJ1-1; CDR3nt: TGTGCCAGCAGCCCTCTTCGACCCAGGGGCACTGAAGCTTTCTTT; CDR3aa: CASSPLRPRGTEAFF
d_gene: -; v_gene: TRBV5-1; abundance: -; len: 15; j_gene: TRBJ2-2; CDR3nt: TGCGCCAGCAGCTCTTATACGGGAAACACCGGGGAGCTGTTTTTT; CDR3aa: CASSSYTGNTGELFF
d_gene: TRBD2; v_gene: TRBV30; abundance: once; len: 18; j_gene: TRBJ2-3; CDR3nt: TGTGCCTGGAGAGCCTCGGGAGGACTAGCGGGGTACACAGATACGCAGTATTTT; CDR3aa: CAWRASGGLAGYTDTQYF
d_gene: TRBD2; v_gene: TRBV7-2; abundance: -; len: 16; j_gene: TRBJ2-3; CDR3nt: TGTGCCAGCAGGGAAGGACTAGCGGCCGTCACAGATACGCAGTATTTT; CDR3aa: CASREGLAAVTDTQYF
d_gene: -; v_gene: TRBV24-1; abundance: -; len: 14; j_gene: TRBJ2-7; CDR3nt: TGTGCCACCAGTGATCGTAGCCGCTCCTACGAGCAGTACTTC; CDR3aa: CATSDRSRSYEQYF
d_gene: -; v_gene: TRBV7-8; abundance: once; len: 14; j_gene: TRBJ2-1; CDR3nt: TGTGCCAGCAGTACCGCAGGGCCCTACAATGAGCAGTTCTTC; CDR3aa: CASSTAGPYNEQFF
d_gene: -; v_gene: TRBV18; abundance: -; len: 17; j_gene: TRBJ2-7; CDR3nt: TGTGCCAGCTCACCACCGGGGGGACGGAGAAAAAGGTACGAGCAGTACTTC; CDR3aa: CASSPPGGRRKRYEQYF
d_gene: -; v_gene: TRBV7-9; abundance: -; len: 14; j_gene: TRBJ1-5; CDR3nt: TGTGCCAGCAGCTTAGATGCGTCCGATCAGCCCCAGCATTTT; CDR3aa: CASSLDASDQPQHF
d_gene: -; v_gene: TRBV4-1; abundance: once; len: 15; j_gene: TRBJ2-7; CDR3nt: TGCGCCAGCAGCCAAGATCGTGGCAGGACCTACGAGCAGTACTTC; CDR3aa: CASSQDRGRTYEQYF
d_gene: TRBD1; v_gene: TRBV2; abundance: -; len: 14; j_gene: TRBJ1-1; CDR3nt: TGTGCCAGCACCCGGACAGGCGAGTTCACTGAAGCTTTCTTT; CDR3aa: CASTRTGEFTEAFF
d_gene: -; v_gene: TRBV18; abundance: -; len: 12; j_gene: TRBJ1-2; CDR3nt: TGTGCCAGCTCCCTAGACCCCTATGGCTACACCTTC; CDR3aa: CASSLDPYGYTF
d_gene: -; v_gene: TRBV27; abundance: -; len: 14; j_gene: TRBJ1-5; CDR3nt: TGTGCCAGCAGTTTATTCGGTAGCAATCAGCCCCAGCATTTT; CDR3aa: CASSLFGSNQPQHF
d_gene: -; v_gene: TRBV6-5; abundance: -; len: 13; j_gene: TRBJ2-3; CDR3nt: TGTGCCAGCAGTTACATGGACGGGGGTACGCAGTATTTT; CDR3aa: CASSYMDGGTQYF
d_gene: -; v_gene: TRBV9; abundance: -; len: 13; j_gene: TRBJ1-5; CDR3nt: TGTGCCAGCAGCGTAGTCGGTGATCAGCCCCAGCATTTT; CDR3aa: CASSVVGDQPQHF
d_gene: -; v_gene: TRBV14; abundance: -; len: 16; j_gene: TRBJ2-2; CDR3nt: TGTGCCAGCAGCCAAAAAACAGGAATCGGCACCGGGGAGCTGTTTTTT; CDR3aa: CASSQKTGIGTGELFF
d_gene: -; v_gene: TRBV6-6; abundance: few; len: 13; j_gene: TRBJ1-6; CDR3nt: TGTGCCAGCAGTTACTCGAGTACAGCACCCCTCCACTTT; CDR3aa: CASSYSSTAPLHF
d_gene: TRBD1; v_gene: TRBV11-2; abundance: few; len: 16; j_gene: TRBJ1-4; CDR3nt: TGTGCCAGCAGCGCGTGGACAGGAATTAATAATGAAAAACTGTTTTTT; CDR3aa: CASSAWTGINNEKLFF
d_gene: TRBD1; v_gene: TRBV6-6; abundance: -; len: 16; j_gene: TRBJ2-7; CDR3nt: TGTGCCAGCAGCCAACGGACAGGGGGCGCGGGCTACGAGCAGTACTTC; CDR3aa: CASSQRTGGAGYEQYF
d_gene: -; v_gene: TRBV5-1; abundance: -; len: 16; j_gene: TRBJ2-3; CDR3nt: TGCGCCAGCAGCCCAGCTGGGGCTAGGGGCACAGATACGCAGTATTTT; CDR3aa: CASSPAGARGTDTQYF
d_gene: TRBD1; v_gene: TRBV29-1; abundance: -; len: 14; j_gene: TRBJ2-7; CDR3nt: TGCAGCGTCGGCGGACAGGGGGCCTCCTACGAGCAGTACTTC; CDR3aa: CSVGGQGASYEQYF
d_gene: -; v_gene: TRBV10-3; abundance: -; len: 14; j_gene: TRBJ1-4; CDR3nt: TGTGCCATCAGTAAGACAGGAACGAATGAAAAACTGTTTTTT; CDR3aa: CAISKTGTNEKLFF
d_gene: -; v_gene: TRBV4-2; abundance: -; len: 16; j_gene: TRBJ1-3; CDR3nt: TGTGCCAGCAGCCAGGGAGGGGCCTTCTCTGGAAACACCATATATTTT; CDR3aa: CASSQGGAFSGNTIYF
d_gene: -; v_gene: TRBV5-1; abundance: -; len: 15; j_gene: TRBJ2-1; CDR3nt: TGCGCCAGCAGCTTGGTCGGACACGAGGTTAATGAGCAGTTCTTC; CDR3aa: CASSLVGHEVNEQFF
d_gene: -; v_gene: TRBV2; abundance: -; len: 13; j_gene: TRBJ1-2; CDR3nt: TGTGCCAGCAGCGTTGACAGGAACTATGGCTACACCTTC; CDR3aa: CASSVDRNYGYTF
d_gene: -; v_gene: TRBV18; abundance: -; len: 13; j_gene: TRBJ1-1; CDR3nt: TGTGCCAGCTCACCAACAGAGAACACTGAAGCTTTCTTT; CDR3aa: CASSPTENTEAFF
d_gene: -; v_gene: TRBV6-2/TRBV6-3; abundance: -; len: 14; j_gene: TRBJ1-1; CDR3nt: TGTGCCAGCAGTTATACGGACAGGAACACTGAAGCTTTCTTT; CDR3aa: CASSYTDRNTEAFF
d_gene: -; v_gene: TRBV19; abundance: -; len: 15; j_gene: TRBJ1-4; CDR3nt: TGTGCCAGTAGTATAGCGGGGGGCACTAATGAAAAACTGTTTTTT; CDR3aa: CASSIAGGTNEKLFF
d_gene: -; v_gene: TRBV9; abundance: -; len: 16; j_gene: TRBJ2-5; CDR3nt: TGTGCCAGCAGCGTAGGATCCCAGGTCCCCGGCGAGACCCAGTACTTC; CDR3aa: CASSVGSQVPGETQYF
d_gene: TRBD1; v_gene: TRBV2; abundance: -; len: 15; j_gene: TRBJ2-2; CDR3nt: TGTGCCAGCAATCGCCGGACAGGGGACACCGGGGAGCTGTTTTTT; CDR3aa: CASNRRTGDTGELFF
d_gene: -; v_gene: TRBV29-1; abundance: -; len: 13; j_gene: TRBJ1-1; CDR3nt: TGCAGCTTCAGCCTGACGGGGAACACTGAAGCTTTCTTT; CDR3aa: CSFSLTGNTEAFF
d_gene: TRBD2; v_gene: TRBV3-1/TRBV3-2; abundance: -; len: 16; j_gene: TRBJ2-3; CDR3nt: TGTGCCAGCAGCCGACGGACTAGCGGGGGACCAGATACGCAGTATTTT; CDR3aa: CASSRRTSGGPDTQYF
d_gene: TRBD1; v_gene: TRBV6-5; abundance: -; len: 14; j_gene: TRBJ1-2; CDR3nt: TGTGCCAGCAGTTTGGGACAGGTCTCGCAAGGCTACACCTTC; CDR3aa: CASSLGQVSQGYTF
d_gene: -; v_gene: TRBV30; abundance: -; len: 14; j_gene: TRBJ2-5; CDR3nt: TGTGCCTGGAGTGTATGGACAGTACAAGAGACCCAGTACTTC; CDR3aa: CAWSVWTVQETQYF
d_gene: -; v_gene: TRBV19; abundance: -; len: 15; j_gene: TRBJ1-1; CDR3nt: TGTGCCAGTAGTATACAATCATCGACATCCTCGGAAGCTTTCTTT; CDR3aa: CASSIQSSTSSEAFF
d_gene: -; v_gene: TRBV2; abundance: -; len: 12; j_gene: TRBJ1-2; CDR3nt: TGTGCCAGCAGTGAAACGGGGAACGGCTACACCTTC; CDR3aa: CASSETGNGYTF
d_gene: TRBD1; v_gene: TRBV2; abundance: few; len: 15; j_gene: TRBJ2-7; CDR3nt: TGTGCCAGCAGTGACCCCGGGACAGGGCGTGACGAGCAGTACTTC; CDR3aa: CASSDPGTGRDEQYF
d_gene: -; v_gene: TRBV11-3; abundance: -; len: 13; j_gene: TRBJ2-2; CDR3nt: TGTGCCAGCAGCCCCCGGAGGACCGGGGAGCTGTTTTTT; CDR3aa: CASSPRRTGELFF
d_gene: TRBD1; v_gene: TRBV5-1; abundance: -; len: 15; j_gene: TRBJ1-5; CDR3nt: TGCGCCAGCAGCCTGACAGGGGCAAGCAATCAGCCCCAGCATTTT; CDR3aa: CASSLTGASNQPQHF
d_gene: TRBD1; v_gene: TRBV9; abundance: -; len: 15; j_gene: TRBJ2-1; CDR3nt: TGTGCCAGCAGCGTAGCACGGGACAGGGTTTCTGAGCAGTTCTTC; CDR3aa: CASSVARDRVSEQFF
d_gene: -; v_gene: TRBV28; abundance: -; len: 10; j_gene: TRBJ1-1; CDR3nt: TGTGCCAGCGGGCCCTCTGAAGCTTTCTTT; CDR3aa: CASGPSEAFF